Below are 14 T cell receptor beta chains sequenced from a single sample in a study of beta chain features in type 1 diabetes. The entirety of the isolated RNA underwent reverse transcription, so expressed TCRB transcripts were sequenced. TCRdb keeps only in-frame clones here, not all; method: immunoSEQ multiplex PCR. The sample carries under 550,000 clones, about an eighth recorded once. The sequenced sample consisted of naive CD4+ T cells from blood. The receptors were sampled from a woman in her late teens or twenties in good health.

Only a few counts were recorded for this clone. The chain combines TRBV18 with TRBJ2-1; 9 bases agree with TRBD1. Trimming removed 4 bases from V and 8 bases from J; junction bases left unmatched: 9. The germline V gene has CDR1 KGHSH and CDR2 LQKENI. CDR3 size: 15 residues. DNA for the CDR3: TGTGCCAGCTCACGCGGACAGGGGAGGCTGGATGAGCAGTTCTTC. Translated: CASSRGQGRLDEQFF. The variable domain in full, completed from reference TRBV18 and TRBJ2-1, reads NAGVMQNPRHLVRRRGQEARLRCSPMKGHSHVYWYRQLPEEGLKFMVYLQKENIIDESGMPKERFSAEFPKEGPSILRIQQVVRGDSAAYFCASSRGQGRLDEQFFGPGTRLTVL.

This clone was seen more than once but under ten times. The J gene is TRBJ2-1, the V gene TRBV27, with TRBD2 matching over 15 bases. Germline V gene data show CDR1 as MNHEY and CDR2 as SMNVEV (reference sequence). The CDR3 has 20 amino acids. The V gene end was trimmed by 5 bases and the J gene end by 1 base; junction bases not matched to a gene: 12. The CDR3 nucleotides are TGTGCCAGCAGTCACCCCGGGACTAGCGGGGGGAGGGTGTCCTACAATGAGCAGTTCTTC. It is translated as CASSHPGTSGGRVSYNEQFF.

The V gene is TRBV25-1, the J gene TRBJ2-7, with TRBD1 matching over 10 bases. CDR3 size: 17 residues. V lost 4 bases and J lost 3; bases outside the gene matches: 12. The germline CDR1 and CDR2 sequences are MGHDK and SYGVNS. The DNA for the CDR3 is TGTGCCAGCAGTGCAACGTCCGGGACAGGGGTTCTCTACGAGCAGTACTTC. Its protein product is CASSATSGTGVLYEQYF.

Only a few counts were recorded for this clone. The chain uses TRBV4-1 and TRBJ2-1; D call uncertain. The ends were cut back, 3 bases at V and 3 bases at J, with 18 bases in the middle. The CDR3 is 17 amino acids. Per germline, CDR1 MGHRA and CDR2 YSYEKL. The CDR3 DNA is TGCGCCAGCAGCCATACGGAAGTGGCCACACTCTACAATGAGCAGTTCTTC. Its translation is CASSHTEVATLYNEQFF.

This clone occurred a few times. V is TRBV7-2 and J is TRBJ2-3; D is undetermined. CDR3 length: 13 residues. The V end was cut by 2 bases, the J end by 4 bases, with 7 bases between. Per the germline V gene, CDR1 is SGHTA and CDR2 is FQGNSA. The CDR3 DNA reads as TGTGCCAGCAGCTTAAGACGTTCAGATACGCAGTATTTT. Translating gives CASSLRRSDTQYF. The full variable domain, rest sourced from reference TRBV7-2 and TRBJ2-3, is GAGVSQSPSNKVTEKGKDVELRCDPISGHTALYWYRQSLGQGLEFLIYFQGNSAPDKSGLPSDRFSAERTGGSVSTLTIQRTQQEDSAVYLCASSLRRSDTQYFGPGTRLTVL.

This clone appeared a few times. The rearrangement joins TRBV5-6 to TRBJ1-4; tentatively, D is TRBD1 (6 bases). V was pared by 5 bases and J by 6 bases, with 14 bases between. This CDR3 is built from 14 residues. Germline CDR1 SGHDT, CDR2 YYEEEE. CDR3: CASREQGGDEKLFF. The DNA for the CDR3 is TGTGCCAGCAGGGAACAGGGAGGTGATGAAAAACTGTTTTTT.

The chain recombines TRBV7-9 with TRBJ2-3, with a possible D match to TRBD2 (5 bases). CDR3 length: 16 residues. Trimming shortened V by 5 bases and J by 0 bases, and 15 bases separated the two germline ends. Germline lookup yields CDR1 SEHNR and CDR2 FQNEAQ (reference sequence). CDR3 DNA: TGTGCCAGCAGCCTTTCGAGAGGGAAAAGCACAGATACGCAGTATTTT. Its protein product is CASSLSRGKSTDTQYF. Variable domain in full (rest from reference TRBV7-9 and TRBJ2-3): DTGVSQNPRHKITKRGQNVTFRCDPISEHNRLYWYRQTLGQGPEFLTYFQNEAQLEKSRLLSDRFSAERPKGSFSTLEIQRTEQGDSAMYLCASSLSRGKSTDTQYFGPGTRLTVL.

This clone was found a few times. V gene TRBV19 combines with J gene TRBJ1-2; 10 bases agree with TRBD1. The CDR3 has 14 amino acids. The V and J ends lost 6 bases and 5 bases, in that order; junction bases with no gene match: 6. Germline V CDR1 and CDR2: LNHDA, SQIVND (reference sequence). CDR3 bases: TGTGCCAGTAGACTCCCGGGACAGGGGTATGGCTACACCTTC. It translates to CASRLPGQGYGYTF. The full variable domain, completed using reference TRBV19 and TRBJ1-2, is DGGITQSPKYLFRKEGQNVTLSCEQNLNHDAMYWYRQDPGQGLRLIYYSQIVNDFQKGDIAEGYSVSREKKESFPLTVTSAQKNPTAFYLCASRLPGQGYGYTFGSGTRLTVV.

This clone has just a few counts. The V and J genes are TRBV7-9 and TRBJ2-1, with D possibly TRBD1 on 5 matching bases. Per germline, CDR1 SEHNR and CDR2 FQNEAQ (reference sequence). V was trimmed by 3 bases and J by 13 bases, leaving 16 bases between them. The CDR3 length is 13 residues. The CDR3, as DNA: TGTGCCAGCAGCTTGATGGGGCAGCCAAGTCAGTTCTTC. It yields the protein CASSLMGQPSQFF.

On this clone itself: Other nucleotide sequences in the sample specify the same CDR3. The chain uses TRBV9 and TRBJ2-1; a possible D gene is TRBD2 (5 bases). Germline assignment: CDR1 SGDLS and CDR2 YYNGEE. The CDR3 contains 14 residues. The V end was cut by 2 bases, the J end by 2 bases, with 8 bases between. The CDR3 nucleotides are TGTGCCAGCAGCGTTGGAGGAACCTACAATGAGCAGTTCTTC. This translates into CASSVGGTYNEQFF.

A few counts support this clone. The chain links TRBV6-5 to TRBJ2-3, with D possibly matching TRBD2 (7 bases). Per the germline V gene, CDR1 is MNHEY and CDR2 is SVGAGI. V was shortened by 11 bases and J by 5 bases, with 17 bases between the two germline ends. CDR3 size: 13 residues. The CDR3 loop is CAVARGRRDTQYF. DNA for the CDR3: TGTGCCGTAGCGCGGGGGCGCCGAGATACGCAGTATTTT.

This clone was counted only a few times. The chain uses TRBV21-1 and TRBJ2-7; TRBD1 is the table's D call, not checked against the DNA. TRBV21-1 is a pseudogene. The CDR3 length is 15 residues. Here the CDR3 DNA reads TGTGCCAGCAGCATGCCTCAGGGTCCCCGCTACGAGCAGTACTTC. Translating it yields CASSMPQGPRYEQYF.

The chain carries TRBV7-2 and TRBJ2-3; D ambiguous. Germline V gives CDR1 SGHTA, CDR2 FQGNSA. This CDR3 region has 12 residues. V was cut by 1 base and J by 5 bases, with 4 bases left in between. The CDR3 nucleotides are TGTGCCAGCAGCTTAGACGTAGATACGCAGTATTTT. This translates into CASSLDVDTQYF.

This clone came up a few times. The chain couples TRBV6-5 to TRBJ2-2; D is ambiguous. Germline values: CDR1 MNHEY, CDR2 SVGAGI. The V end was cut by 6 bases, the J end by 4 bases, with 15 bases between. The CDR3 is 15 residues long. The CDR3, as DNA: TGTGCCAGCAGCCCCGACCGAGGTAGCACCGGGGAGCTGTTTTTT. This encodes CASSPDRGSTGELFF.